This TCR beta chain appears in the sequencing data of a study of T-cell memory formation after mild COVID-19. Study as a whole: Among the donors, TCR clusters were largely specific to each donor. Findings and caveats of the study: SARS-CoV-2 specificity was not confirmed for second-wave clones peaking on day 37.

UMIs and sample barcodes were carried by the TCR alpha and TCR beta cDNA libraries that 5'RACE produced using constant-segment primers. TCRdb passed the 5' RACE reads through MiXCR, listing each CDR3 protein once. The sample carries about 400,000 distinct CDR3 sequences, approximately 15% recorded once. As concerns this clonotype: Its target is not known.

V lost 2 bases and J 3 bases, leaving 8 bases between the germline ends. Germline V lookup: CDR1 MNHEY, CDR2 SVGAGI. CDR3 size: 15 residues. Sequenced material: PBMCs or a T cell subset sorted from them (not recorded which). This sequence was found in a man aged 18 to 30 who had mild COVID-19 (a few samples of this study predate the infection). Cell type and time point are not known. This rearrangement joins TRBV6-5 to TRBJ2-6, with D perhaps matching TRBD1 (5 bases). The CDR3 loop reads CASSYQGNGANVLTF. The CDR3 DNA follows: TGTGCCAGCAGTTACCAGGGCAATGGGGCCAACGTCCTGACTTTC.